One and the same sample provided the 15 T cell receptor beta chains below, sequenced in a study of shared clonotypes between healthy human individuals (dated by TCRdb to the early 2020s). Library creation used the immunoSEQ multiplex PCR assay. As stored in TCRdb, this immuneACCESS dataset retains in-frame rearrangements with V and J assigned. A fraction of the clones does not appear; measured against another copy, unresolved V genes explain less than half of the discrepancy, and the remainder lacks a known reason. For this sample there are around 940,000 clones; 60% to 85% appear just once. The leading ten clones occupy approximately 1.5% of the sample. The sequencing sample was made of memory CD4+ T cells sorted from blood. The meaning of the sample's cell subset or site label: CD45RA-negative fraction. The receptors here all came from a man aged 18-30 years in good health.

V gene TRBV5-8 combines with J gene TRBJ1-4; D unresolved. The V end was cut by 4 bases, the J end by 10 bases, with 20 bases between. CDR3 length: 15 residues. Germline CDR1 is SGHTS and CDR2 is YDEGEE. CDR3 loop: CASSPGGQEKGKLFF. For the CDR3, the DNA is TGTGCCAGCAGCCCGGGAGGGCAAGAAAAGGGAAAACTGTTTTTT.

J is TRBJ1-1 and V is TRBV10-3; maybe TRBD1 (6 bases). V lost 3 bases to trimming and J lost 4 bases, with 12 bases between them. The CDR3 totals 14 residues. Per germline, CDR1 ENHRY and CDR2 SYGVKD. The CDR3 loop is CAISDAGDRTEAFF. CDR3 bases: TGTGCCATCAGTGACGCAGGGGATCGCACTGAAGCTTTCTTT.

The V and J genes are TRBV30 and TRBJ1-5; no reliable D call. V was trimmed by 0 bases and J by 5 bases, leaving 17 bases between them. Germline V gene data show CDR1 as GTSNPN and CDR2 as SVGIG (reference sequence). This CDR3 contains 16 residues. The CDR3 DNA sequence: TGTGCCTGGAGTGTACCCCCCGCCGGCCGGCATCAGCCCCAGCATTTT. It codes for CAWSVPPAGRHQPQHF.

The V gene is TRBV15, the J gene TRBJ2-1, with D hard to call. Trimming pared 0 bases from V and 5 bases from J, leaving 5 bases between. The germline gives CDR1 LNHNV, CDR2 YYDKDF (reference sequence). This CDR3 has 13 residues. CDR3 DNA sequence: TGTGCCACCAGCAGAGACTTAGACAATGAGCAGTTCTTC. Its translation: CATSRDLDNEQFF.

The CDR3 DNA reads as TGTGCCAGCAGCTGGGGACTAGCGGGAGCTGGTGGTGAGCAGTTCTTC. Protein product: CASSWGLAGAGGEQFF. The chain joins TRBV5-5 to TRBJ2-1, with 14 nucleotides matching TRBD2. The J segment lost 9 bases and the V segment lost 3 bases, leaving 8 bases of the junction unmatched. From germline, CDR1 is SGHKS and CDR2 YYEKEE (reference sequence). The CDR3 runs to 16 residues.

This clone appeared a few times. V gene TRBV10-3 combines with J gene TRBJ1-2; no reliable D call. V was pared by 3 bases and J by 6 bases, with 20 bases between. The CDR3 covers 16 residues. In germline, CDR1 is ENHRY, CDR2 SYGVKD. CDR3: CAISERGGREVDGYTF. In nucleotides, the CDR3 is TGTGCCATCAGTGAACGGGGAGGACGAGAGGTAGATGGCTACACCTTC.

This clone was found many times. The CDR3 sequence is CASRLRMNTEAFF. The CDR3 coding sequence is TGTGCCAGCAGACTCAGGATGAACACTGAAGCTTTCTTT. The J gene is TRBJ1-1, the V gene TRBV11-2; D not certain. The CDR3 sequence is 13 residues long. The V gene's germline CDR1 is SGHAT and CDR2 FQNNGV. V was shortened by 6 bases and J by 0 bases, with 8 bases between the two germline ends. Supplemented by reference TRBV11-2 and TRBJ1-1, the full variable domain reads EAGVAQSPRYKIIEKRQSVAFWCNPISGHATLYWYQQILGQGPKLLIQFQNNGVVDDSQLPKDRFSAERLKGVDSTLKIQPAKLEDSAVYLCASRLRMNTEAFFGQGTRLTVV.

The chain carries TRBV5-1 and TRBJ2-5, with TRBD2 identical over 7 bases. The junction had 13 bases not matched to a gene; V was cut back by 4 bases and J by 1 base. The germline gives CDR1 SGHRS, CDR2 YFSETQ. CDR3 length equals 17 residues. CDR3 DNA: TGCGCCAGCAGCCCCGCCCCGGGAGCGGGAAGCCAAGAGACCCAGTACTTC. Protein product: CASSPAPGAGSQETQYF.

As concerns this clone: This sample also contains other DNA sequences that code for the same CDR3. This sequence joins TRBV5-6 and TRBJ1-1, with D unclear. Trimming shortened V by 0 bases and J by 0 bases, and 9 bases separated the two germline ends. The germline gives CDR1 SGHDT, CDR2 YYEEEE. This CDR3 spans 15 amino acids. CDR3 nucleotide sequence: TGTGCCAGCAGCTTGGGGCAGGTCATGAACACTGAAGCTTTCTTT. Encoded protein: CASSLGQVMNTEAFF.

The CDR3 DNA reads TGTGCCTGGAGGAGAAACGCCCTACGGGAGCTGTTTTTT. Its protein product is CAWRRNALRELFF. This rearrangement joins TRBV30 to TRBJ2-2; D remains unclear. The length of the CDR3 is 13 residues. Germline V gene data show CDR1 as GTSNPN and CDR2 as SVGIG (reference sequence). The V and J ends lost 3 bases and 9 bases respectively, with 14 bases between them. Variable domain in full (rest from reference TRBV30 and TRBJ2-2): SQTIHQWPATLVQPVGSPLSLECTVEGTSNPNLYWYRQAAGRGLQLLFYSVGIGQISSEVPQNLSASRPQDRQFILSSKKLLLSDSGFYLCAWRRNALRELFFGEGSRLTVL.

The chain employs TRBV11-2 and TRBJ1-1; tentative D call: TRBD1 (5 bases). The length of the CDR3 is 15 residues. CDR1 SGHAT and CDR2 FQNNGV come from the germline V gene. V was clipped by 1 base and J by 0 bases, with 9 bases between them. This CDR3 reads CASSLGGALNTEAFF. CDR3 bases: TGTGCCAGCAGCTTAGGCGGGGCTTTGAACACTGAAGCTTTCTTT.

The J gene is TRBJ1-5, the V gene TRBV28; D is perhaps TRBD1 (6 bases). V was shortened by 4 bases and J by 2 bases, with 18 bases between the two germline ends. The CDR3 extends over 17 amino acids. Germline lookup yields CDR1 MDHEN and CDR2 SYDVKM. The CDR3 reads CASSYLQGTVGNQPQHF. The CDR3 nucleotides read TGTGCCAGCAGTTATCTACAGGGAACTGTTGGCAATCAGCCCCAGCATTTT. Drawing the rest from reference TRBV28 and TRBJ1-5, the complete variable domain is DVKVTQSSRYLVKRTGEKVFLECVQDMDHENMFWYRQDPGLGLRLIYFSYDVKMKEKGDIPEGYSVSREKKERFSLILESASTNQTSMYLCASSYLQGTVGNQPQHFGDGTRLSIL.

Turning to this clone: The junction differs from germline at one of its ends, possibly a read error. The chain is built from TRBV19 and TRBJ1-1; D is unclear. The germline gives CDR1 LNHDA, CDR2 SQIVND (reference sequence). This CDR3 spans 15 amino acids. Here the CDR3 DNA reads TGTGCTAGTAGGACCGGGCCCTCTCAAGTAACTGAAGCTTTCTTT. The encoded protein is CASRTGPSQVTEAFF.

The chain is built from TRBV6-5 and TRBJ2-5; D unclear. Germline V lookup: CDR1 MNHEY, CDR2 SVGAGI. The length of the CDR3 is 11 residues. Trimming pared 4 bases from V and 2 bases from J, leaving 2 bases between. CDR3 bases: TGTGCCAGCAGTTGGCAAGAGACCCAGTACTTC. This gives the protein CASSWQETQYF.

The chain couples TRBV18 to TRBJ2-7; 7 positions agree with TRBD2. The CDR3 sequence is 15 residues long. The germline V gene has CDR1 KGHSH and CDR2 LQKENI. With 1 base clipped from V and 6 bases from J, the junction kept 9 bases outside the gene matches. CDR3 amino acids: CASSPLTGLETEQYF. The DNA for the CDR3 is TGTGCCAGCTCACCACTAACCGGACTAGAAACCGAGCAGTACTTC. The variable domain in full, with the rest retrieved from reference TRBV18 and TRBJ2-7, is NAGVMQNPRHLVRRRGQEARLRCSPMKGHSHVYWYRQLPEEGLKFMVYLQKENIIDESGMPKERFSAEFPKEGPSILRIQQVVRGDSAAYFCASSPLTGLETEQYFGPGTRLTVT.